Detailed here is one TCR beta chain. Trimming took 3 bases from V and 5 from J; bases not matched to a gene: 6. Germline V gene lookup returns CDR1 MGHRA and CDR2 YSYEKL. The CDR3 has 15 amino acids. The sample is drawn from a study of T cell changes during pregnancy in multiple sclerosis. Sequencing was performed with immunoSEQ multiplex PCR; in TCRdb, only in-frame clones are kept and a portion is missing. This repertoire shows tens of thousands of clones, approximately 90% found once; its top ten account for roughly 1.5%. The receptor was isolated from a female donor with multiple sclerosis, enrolled in a pregnancy study. The chain uses TRBV4-1 and TRBJ2-2; 7 bases line up with TRBD1. Sequenced here: peripheral blood, sampled in the third trimester of pregnancy. Here the CDR3 reads CASSQVNRGTGELFF. In DNA form, the CDR3 reads TGCGCCAGCAGCCAGGTGAACAGGGGTACCGGGGAGCTGTTTTTT.